This passage covers 11 T cell receptor beta chains from one sample sequenced in a study of T cells after yellow fever vaccination. Each CDR3 protein gets one entry after TCRdb re-called the 5' RACE reads with MiXCR. This sample has about 60,000 distinct CDR3 sequences, with approximately 6.9% found just once. The sequences come from CD8+ T cells sorted from PBMCs, collected on the day of the first yellow fever vaccination. These receptors came from a man aged 18 to 29 who received the YFV17D yellow fever vaccine.

This clonotype was counted ten times or more. The rearrangement joins TRBV12-3 or TRBV12-4 to TRBJ2-3; D is unresolved. This CDR3 has 15 amino acids. V lost 8 bases, J lost 3 bases, and 18 bases lay in between. The CDR3 loop is CASESSGYGTDTQYF. The CDR3 DNA sequence: TGTGCCAGCGAATCTTCGGGTTACGGGACAGATACGCAGTATTTT.

Regarding this clonotype: The DNA is omitted, as the CDR3 cannot be located on it reliably, and the CDR3 follows TCRdb's listing. The V and J genes are TRBV28 and TRBJ2-2. The CDR3 spans 14 residues, counting both ends. CDR1 and CDR2 (germline): MDHEN, SYDVKM. The CDR3 loop reads CASSFWFGAGELFF.

This clonotype was found a few times. The CDR3 is CASSPRTGFYEQYF. The DNA for the CDR3 is TGTGCCAGCAGCCCACGGACAGGTTTCTACGAGCAGTACTTC. The V gene is TRBV5-6, the J gene TRBJ2-7, with 7 bases that match TRBD1. V was clipped by 4 bases and J by 3 bases; unmatched bases: 7. The CDR3 contains 14 residues. The germline CDR1 and CDR2 sequences are SGHDT and YYEEEE. The whole variable domain, remainder taken from reference TRBV5-6 and TRBJ2-7, is DAGVTQSPTHLIKTRGQQVTLRCSPKSGHDTVSWYQQALGQGPQFIFQYYEEEERQRGNFPDRFSGHQFPNYSSELNVNALLLGDSALYLCASSPRTGFYEQYFGPGTRLTVT.

V gene TRBV7-9 combines with J gene TRBJ2-7; D not certain. The germline V and J ends were trimmed by 5 bases and 7 bases, with 18 bases remaining between them. The germline gives CDR1 SEHNR, CDR2 FQNEAQ (reference sequence). This CDR3 region has 14 residues. The CDR3 here is CASSASFSSGEQYF. As DNA, the CDR3 is TGTGCCAGCAGCGCCTCATTTAGTTCTGGGGAGCAGTACTTC.

At least ten counts were recorded for this clonotype. J is TRBJ2-7 and V is TRBV13; 7 bases map to TRBD1. Per the germline V gene, CDR1 is PRHDT and CDR2 is FYEKMQ (reference sequence). The V segment lost 5 bases and the J segment 1 base; nucleotides outside the gene matches: 5. This CDR3 spans 14 amino acids. In DNA, the CDR3 is TGTGCCAGCAGCCTCCGGGACAGTTCCTACGAGCAGTACTTC. Translation: CASSLRDSSYEQYF. Looking up the rest from reference TRBV13 and TRBJ2-7 gives the full variable domain: AAGVIQSPRHLIKEKRETATLKCYPIPRHDTVYWYQQGPGQDPQFLISFYEKMQSDKGSIPDRFSAQQFSDYHSELNMSSLELGDSALYFCASSLRDSSYEQYFGPGTRLTVT.

V is TRBV30 and J is TRBJ2-2, with D maybe TRBD2 (6 bases). Germline V CDR1 and CDR2: GTSNPN, SVGIG (reference sequence). The V and J ends lost 0 bases and 2 bases respectively, with 10 bases between them. The CDR3 runs to 15 residues. Here the CDR3 reads CAWSVLAINTGELFF. The DNA of the CDR3 is TGTGCCTGGAGTGTACTAGCTATAAACACCGGGGAGCTGTTTTTT.

This clonotype was recorded a few times. The chain couples TRBV19 to TRBJ2-1; TRBD2 matches 7 bases. Germline V lookup: CDR1 LNHDA, CDR2 SQIVND (reference sequence). The V gene end was trimmed by 1 base and the J gene end by 0 bases; junction bases not matched to a gene: 3. The CDR3 length is 16 residues. In nucleotides, the CDR3 is TGTGCCAGTAGTATAGCAGCGGGGTACTCCTACAATGAGCAGTTCTTC. Protein sequence: CASSIAAGYSYNEQFF.

The chain is built from TRBV19 and TRBJ2-1; either TRBD1 or TRBD2 may fit D (6 bases each). V was shortened by 5 bases and J by 6 bases, with 11 bases between the two germline ends. The CDR3 covers 13 residues. Germline CDR1 reads LNHDA; CDR2 reads SQIVND (reference sequence). CDR3 in amino acids: CASSFGGGNEQFF. The DNA for the CDR3 is TGTGCCAGTAGTTTTGGAGGGGGCAATGAGCAGTTCTTC.

This clonotype appeared many times. The chain combines TRBV6-1 with TRBJ2-2, with unresolved D. This CDR3 comprises 18 residues. Between the trimmed V and J ends, which lost 5 bases and 0 bases, there was a span of 19 bases. CDR1 MNHNS and CDR2 SASEGT come from the germline V gene. The CDR3 DNA sequence: TGTGCCAGCAGTCTCGCCGTGGCGGTCCCGACGAACACCGGGGAGCTGTTTTTT. It encodes CASSLAVAVPTNTGELFF.

This clonotype was counted only a few times. The chain couples TRBV7-2 to TRBJ2-2; D is unclear. Trimming took 5 bases from V and 5 from J, leaving 6 bases between them. This CDR3 contains 12 residues. Germline V gene lookup returns CDR1 SGHTA and CDR2 FQGNSA. CDR3 region: CASSERTGELFF. DNA for the CDR3: TGTGCCAGCAGCGAAAGGACCGGGGAGCTGTTTTTT. Full variable domain (missing parts from reference TRBV7-2 and TRBJ2-2): GAGVSQSPSNKVTEKGKDVELRCDPISGHTALYWYRQSLGQGLEFLIYFQGNSAPDKSGLPSDRFSAERTGGSVSTLTIQRTQQEDSAVYLCASSERTGELFFGEGSRLTVL.

This clonotype was detected many times. The chain carries TRBV10-3 and TRBJ2-5, with D possibly being TRBD1 or TRBD2 (5 bases each). Germline CDR1 and CDR2: ENHRY and SYGVKD. Trimming pared 11 bases from V and 1 base from J, leaving 11 bases between. This CDR3 has 12 residues. The chain's CDR3 is CASGGPQETQYF. The CDR3 nucleotides read TGTGCCTCTGGGGGTCCCCAAGAGACCCAGTACTTC.